The rows below give T cell receptor beta chains drawn from one sample of a study of T cells in Graves' hyperthyroidism and ophthalmopathy. TCRdb processed the multiplex PCR reads anew with MiXCR; each CDR3 protein has one entry. The table lists about 300,000 distinct CDR3 sequences, 16% of them singletons. Sequences were obtained from blood. The origin of the receptors is a man in his thirties or forties with Graves' hyperthyroidism. The CDR3 runs from the conserved cysteine through the conserved F or W. The size field is filled for only some rows; it gives once, few, many or a size class.

V gene	clone size	J gene	CDR3 protein
TRBV2	many	TRBJ2-7	CASSFVAGDPYEQYF
TRBV3-1	many	TRBJ2-5	CASSQFVSGSSKTQYF
TRBV20-1	.	TRBJ2-3	CSARRLAGGPDTQYF
TRBV5-4	.	TRBJ2-2	CASSTPRQGGTGELFF
TRBV25-1	many	TRBJ2-7	CASSAGGRKGDVGEQYF
TRBV6-1	many	TRBJ1-1	CASIPGRDTEAFF
TRBV6-1	few	TRBJ2-1	CASSGDYYEQFF
TRBV20-1	.	TRBJ2-5	CSARRLAGGERETQYF
TRBV30	many	TRBJ2-1	CAWSMGRGEYNEQFF
TRBV6-1	.	TRBJ2-1	CASRWTGGDEQFF
TRBV6-9	.	TRBJ2-7	CASSYPYFSGEPPSEQYF
TRBV9	few	TRBJ2-3	CASSVEGRGSTQYF
TRBV15	.	TRBJ2-7	CATSRERGPSAYEQYF
TRBV15	.	TRBJ1-4	CATSRVTGPTNEKLFF
TRBV28	.	TRBJ1-2	CASSLKDRSNYGYTF
TRBV7-2	many	TRBJ2-7	CASSLGLGSYEQYF
TRBV30	few	TRBJ2-3	CAWSVHRTSLSDTQYF
TRBV28	many	TRBJ2-7	CASSFLATFHEQYF
TRBV2	many	TRBJ2-1	CASREQVDSYNEQFF
TRBV10-3	many	TRBJ2-5	CAITGGGGPRETQYF
TRBV12-3/TRBV12-4	.	TRBJ1-1	CASSTGQADEAFF
TRBV19	few	TRBJ2-7	CASSIQTGPYEQYF
TRBV19	.	TRBJ2-4	CASKSGGSKNIQYF
TRBV15	many	TRBJ1-5	CASQATQGQPQHF
TRBV7-3	.	TRBJ2-1	CASSSQGVSYNEQFF
TRBV6-1	.	TRBJ2-1	CASSGRGLRYNEQFF
TRBV9	.	TRBJ1-1	CASSVAGMVEYTEAFF
TRBV20-1	few	TRBJ2-7	CSARDITTYEQYF
TRBV20-1	few	TRBJ2-6	CSARQVSGANVLTF
TRBV30	.	TRBJ1-6	CAWSVLAADSPLHF
TRBV5-8	.	TRBJ2-3	CASSPWTSGHTDTQYF
TRBV20-1	few	TRBJ2-5	CSARTRDVETQYF
TRBV27	many	TRBJ2-7	CASSRSRDRAYEQYF
TRBV29-1	.	TRBJ2-2	CSSIGWTGELFF
TRBV6-2/TRBV6-3	few	TRBJ2-1	CASSYRDNEQFF
TRBV9	many	TRBJ2-3	CASSVEGGRSDTQYF
TRBV25-1	many	TRBJ1-1	CASTYGGGWNTEAFF
TRBV29-1	.	TRBJ1-3	CSVEGTAAGNTIYF
TRBV3-1	many	TRBJ2-3	CASSQETGFPDTQYF
TRBV12-3/TRBV12-4	many	TRBJ2-7	CASSPLGTVGYEQYF
TRBV3-1	.	TRBJ2-3	CAGKAGGTDTQYF
TRBV19	many	TRBJ2-7	CASSVTHRGPEQYF
TRBV10-3	few	TRBJ1-6	CASGPEIFLPLHF
TRBV28	many	TRBJ2-2	CANGAGDTGELFF
TRBV28	few	TRBJ1-1	CASSLWGQGFYTEAFF
TRBV12-3/TRBV12-4	few	TRBJ1-6	CASQGGNSPLHF
TRBV5-6	many	TRBJ2-7	CASSAEGTSSTYEQYF
TRBV18	.	TRBJ1-5	CASSPRRDGNQPQHF
TRBV29-1	few	TRBJ1-4	CSAWTGGSEKLFF
TRBV3-1	.	TRBJ2-4	CASSLPGQGLGIQYF
TRBV11-2	many	TRBJ2-7	CASSLGLAHYEQYF
TRBV27	.	TRBJ1-2	CASSPLDVGGYTF
TRBV9	.	TRBJ2-3	CASSVDVTSGSTQYF
TRBV13	few	TRBJ1-4	CASSPRTGETNEKLFF
TRBV19	.	TRBJ2-1	CASIPGQGADEQFF
TRBV13	.	TRBJ1-1	CASGTGGIAFF
TRBV5-1	many	TRBJ2-7	CASTPRDISLANEQYF
TRBV2	.	TRBJ2-2	CASSDRGPTGELFF
TRBV20-1	many	TRBJ2-7	CSALRGTGEYEQYF
TRBV20-1	.	TRBJ2-5	CSARWPGGETQYF